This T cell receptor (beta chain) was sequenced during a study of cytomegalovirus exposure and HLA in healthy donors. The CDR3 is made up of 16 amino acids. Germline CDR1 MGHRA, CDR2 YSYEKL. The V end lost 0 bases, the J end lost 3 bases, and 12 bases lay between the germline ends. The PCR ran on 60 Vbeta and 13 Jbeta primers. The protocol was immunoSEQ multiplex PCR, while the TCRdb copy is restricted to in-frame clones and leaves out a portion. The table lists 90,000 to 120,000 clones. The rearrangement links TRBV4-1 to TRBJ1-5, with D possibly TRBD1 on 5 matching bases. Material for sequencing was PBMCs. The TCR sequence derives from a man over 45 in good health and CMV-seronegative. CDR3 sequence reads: CASSQDPYRNNQPQHF. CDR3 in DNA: TGCGCCAGCAGCCAAGATCCTTACAGGAACAATCAGCCCCAGCATTTT.